This T cell receptor (beta chain) is drawn from a study of chemoradiotherapy in HPV16-positive cancers. The CDR3 spans 14 residues. CDR1 and CDR2 from the germline V gene are SGHAT and FQNNGV. The V gene lost 5 bases and the J gene lost 0 bases, with 8 bases spanning the gap. Repertoires were generated with immunoSEQ multiplex PCR, while TCRdb's copy carries only in-frame clones and drops some. The data show 30,000 to 40,000 clones, 80% to 90% seen once. The V and J genes are TRBV11-2 and TRBJ1-5; D unclear. The clonotype comes from a human donor with HPV-associated anogenital cancer. Sequencing used blood, obtained from a patient who underwent chemoradiotherapy. This CDR3 is CASSPHNSNQPQHF. In DNA, the CDR3 is TGTGCCAGCAGCCCACACAATAGCAATCAGCCCCAGCATTTT.